This T cell receptor (beta chain) was identified during a study of blood T cell repertoires in COVID-19. Here immunoSEQ multiplex PCR was the method, and the copy in TCRdb shows in-frame clones only, minus some. The table shows around 150,000 clones, with 85% to 95% occurring only once. Sequencing was performed on peripheral blood. The origin of this receptor is a woman aged 45-65 years with acute or convalescent COVID-19.

In nucleotides, the CDR3 is TGTGCCAGCATCAATTCGGCACAGGGCGATAATTCACCCCTCCACTTT. Protein: CASINSAQGDNSPLHF. This chain uses TRBV6-6 with TRBJ1-6; the D gene is possibly TRBD1 (6 bases). The CDR3 is 16 residues long. V gave up 7 bases and J gave up 5 bases, with 18 bases separating them. Germline V gene data show CDR1 as MNHNY and CDR2 as SVGAGI (reference sequence).